The 22 T cell receptor beta chains reported below all come from one sample, sequenced in a study of blood T cell repertoires in COVID-19. Sequenced by immunoSEQ multiplex PCR; TCRdb stores in-frame clones only, minus some. The repertoire consists of 200,000 or so clones, with 70% to 90% occurring once and the leading ten covering over 7%. The sequencing sample was made of PBMCs or T cells enriched from blood (not recorded which). Every receptor here comes from a woman in her 40s with acute COVID-19.

The chain recombines TRBV29-1 with TRBJ2-3, with D possibly matching TRBD1 (5 bases). The CDR3 totals 13 residues. Germline values: CDR1 SQVTM, CDR2 ANQGSEA. Trimming shortened V by 4 bases and J by 6 bases, and 14 bases separated the two germline ends. The CDR3 region is CSVVAGSVDTQYF. The CDR3 DNA reads as TGCAGCGTTGTGGCAGGGTCTGTCGATACGCAGTATTTT.

The chain links TRBV28 to TRBJ1-6, with TRBD1 as a possible D gene (5 bases). CDR1 is MDHEN, CDR2 SYDVKM, per germline. V was pared by 7 bases and J by 5 bases, with 15 bases between. This CDR3 contains 15 residues. The CDR3 nucleotides read TGTGCCAGCATCCTTAGTGGCAGGGATAATTCACCCCTCCACTTT. It specifies CASILSGRDNSPLHF.

CDR3 sequence (DNA): TGTGCCAGCAGTTACGCCCGGGATACTAATCAGCCCCAGCATTTT. It yields the protein CASSYARDTNQPQHF. The chain links TRBV6-2 or TRBV6-3 to TRBJ1-5; D unresolved. From germline, CDR1 is MNHEY and CDR2 SVGEGT. The V end was cut by 2 bases, the J end by 4 bases, with 12 bases between. The CDR3 loop spans 15 amino acids.

The rearrangement joins TRBV24-1 to TRBJ2-1, with TRBD2 matching 8 bases. CDR1 KGHDR and CDR2 SFDVKD come from the germline V gene. The CDR3 has 13 residues. The V and J ends lost 11 bases and 0 bases, in that order; junction bases with no gene match: 2. As DNA, the CDR3 is TGTGCCATCGGGACTAGCTCCTACAATGAGCAGTTCTTC. This sequence encodes CAIGTSSYNEQFF.

J is TRBJ1-6 and V is TRBV6-5; 8 bases line up with TRBD1. Germline CDR1 reads MNHEY; CDR2 reads SVGAGI. V lost 6 bases and J lost 10; bases outside the gene matches: 5. This CDR3 contains 13 residues. CDR3 residues: CASSLDRGSPLHF. As DNA, the CDR3 is TGTGCCAGCAGCCTCGACAGGGGATCACCCCTCCACTTT.

The chain uses TRBV5-1 and TRBJ2-5, with TRBD2 identical over 8 bases. The germline gives CDR1 SGHRS, CDR2 YFSETQ. J lost 2 bases, V lost 0 bases, and 6 bases had no gene match. The CDR3 spans 16 residues. The CDR3 loop reads CASSLGPSGLQETQYF. DNA of the CDR3: TGCGCCAGCAGCTTGGGTCCTAGCGGGCTTCAAGAGACCCAGTACTTC.

The rearrangement joins TRBV30 to TRBJ1-5; a weak D match, TRBD1 (5 bases). CDR1 and CDR2 from the germline V gene are GTSNPN and SVGIG (reference sequence). There are 14 residues in the CDR3. The ends were cut back, 3 bases at V and 5 bases at J, with 14 bases in the middle. The CDR3 DNA reads as TGTGCCTGGAGCCAACGGGCGGGGGATCAGCCCCAGCATTTT. Its protein is CAWSQRAGDQPQHF.

Here the CDR3 reads CASSYGGDRGTDTQYF. In DNA form, the CDR3 reads TGTGCCAGCAGTTACGGGGGGGACAGGGGCACAGATACGCAGTATTTT. The chain uses TRBV6-5 and TRBJ2-3, with TRBD1 identical over 9 bases. The trim removed 2 bases at V and 1 base at J, leaving 4 bases unmatched. The CDR3 totals 16 residues. The germline V gene has CDR1 MNHEY and CDR2 SVGAGI.

The J gene is TRBJ1-1, the V gene TRBV13; 7 bases line up with TRBD1. The CDR3 extends over 14 amino acids. V shed 3 bases and J 1 base; nucleotides not matched to a gene: 2. The V gene's germline CDR1 is PRHDT and CDR2 FYEKMQ (reference sequence). CDR3 in amino acids: CASSLTGRNTEAFF. The DNA of the CDR3 is TGTGCCAGCAGCTTGACAGGGAGGAACACTGAAGCTTTCTTT.

The chain combines TRBV6-1 with TRBJ1-3; maybe TRBD1 (5 bases). Germline CDR1 and CDR2: MNHNS and SASEGT. The CDR3 loop spans 19 amino acids. Deletions cut 3 bases from V and 0 bases from J, with 21 bases between. CDR3: CASSDRGSITFNSGNTIYF. CDR3 in DNA: TGTGCCAGCAGTGATAGGGGCAGTATCACTTTCAACTCTGGAAACACCATATATTTT.

The chain links TRBV5-1 to TRBJ1-2; 7 bases are a match to TRBD1. CDR1 SGHRS and CDR2 YFSETQ come from the germline V gene. V was pared by 4 bases and J by 4 bases, with 4 bases of the junction left unmatched. This CDR3 spans 13 amino acids. The CDR3 reads CASSGGQLYGYTF. Written as DNA, the CDR3 is TGCGCCAGCAGCGGGGGACAGCTCTATGGCTACACCTTC.

The table lists this clone with a count of one. The CDR3 loop is CASSQGMGQPQHF. The CDR3 DNA reads as TGTGCCAGCAGTCAGGGCATGGGTCAGCCCCAGCATTTT. This chain uses TRBV6-2 or TRBV6-3 with TRBJ1-5; tentative D call: TRBD1 (5 bases). This CDR3 is built from 13 residues. V lost 5 bases to trimming and J lost 6 bases, with 11 bases between them. The germline V gene encodes CDR1 MNHEY and CDR2 SVGEGT.

This chain links TRBV15 with TRBJ2-1; 8 bases fit TRBD2. The V gene end was trimmed by 2 bases and the J gene end by 0 bases; junction bases not matched to a gene: 18. This CDR3 contains 21 residues. Germline V gene lookup returns CDR1 LNHNV and CDR2 YYDKDF (reference sequence). CDR3 DNA sequence: TGTGCCACCAGCAGACACCCCCCTAGCGGGTCCTCCCCGAGCTCCTACAATGAGCAGTTCTTC. Translation: CATSRHPPSGSSPSSYNEQFF.

The chain is built from TRBV7-9 and TRBJ1-4, with a possible D match to TRBD1 (5 bases). V dropped 3 bases and J dropped 1 base, with 9 bases sitting between them. Germline values: CDR1 SEHNR, CDR2 FQNEAQ (reference sequence). The CDR3 runs to 15 residues. CDR3 region: CASSFRQGTNEKLFF. As DNA, the CDR3 is TGTGCCAGCAGCTTCAGGCAGGGAACTAATGAAAAACTGTTTTTT.

This chain uses TRBV10-1 with TRBJ2-7, with 11 bases aligning to TRBD1. The CDR3 extends over 13 amino acids. The V segment lost 10 bases and the J segment 6 bases; nucleotides outside the gene matches: 8. Germline values: CDR1 WNHNN, CDR2 SYGVQD (reference sequence). The DNA of the CDR3 is TGCGCCACGCGGGGGACAGGGGGTCGCGAGCAGTACTTC. Protein product: CATRGTGGREQYF.

The V gene is TRBV6-5, the J gene TRBJ2-7; 8 nucleotides line up with TRBD1. The trim removed 3 bases at V and 5 bases at J, leaving 9 bases unmatched. This CDR3 has 15 amino acids. The germline gives CDR1 MNHEY, CDR2 SVGAGI. The CDR3 sequence is CASSYQGQGANEQYF. The CDR3 DNA follows: TGTGCCAGCAGTTATCAGGGGCAGGGGGCGAACGAGCAGTACTTC.

V is TRBV13 and J is TRBJ1-6; D uncertain. Deletions cut 5 bases from V and 9 bases from J, with 17 bases between. The CDR3 runs to 15 residues. Looked up from germline, CDR1 is PRHDT and CDR2 is FYEKMQ (reference sequence). The CDR3 sequence: CASSPQVLPSSPLHF. The CDR3 coding sequence is TGTGCCAGCAGCCCCCAGGTTCTACCATCTTCACCCCTCCACTTT. Full variable domain (remainder filled in from reference TRBV13 and TRBJ1-6): AAGVIQSPRHLIKEKRETATLKCYPIPRHDTVYWYQQGPGQDPQFLISFYEKMQSDKGSIPDRFSAQQFSDYHSELNMSSLELGDSALYFCASSPQVLPSSPLHFGNGTRLTVT.

This chain uses TRBV3-1 (or the pseudogene TRBV3-2) with TRBJ2-2, with D unresolved. The length of the CDR3 is 13 residues. V was cut by 1 base and J by 7 bases, with 7 bases left in between. Germline values: CDR1 LGHDT, CDR2 YNNKEL (reference sequence). The CDR3 DNA sequence: TGTGCCAGCAGCCAAGTTCGTAACGGGGAGCTGTTTTTT. Amino acids: CASSQVRNGELFF.

The V gene is TRBV24-1, the J gene TRBJ2-1; tentatively, D is TRBD2 (7 bases). Germline CDR1 reads KGHDR; CDR2 reads SFDVKD. The CDR3 has 16 amino acids. Between the trimmed V and J ends, which lost 3 bases and 3 bases, there was a span of 14 bases. The CDR3 here is CATSDLSGGVYNEQFF. CDR3 coding DNA: TGTGCCACCAGTGATCTGTCGGGGGGCGTCTACAATGAGCAGTTCTTC.

The chain uses TRBV7-6 and TRBJ2-7; 9 nucleotides match TRBD1. CDR3 length: 14 amino acids. Losses at the gene ends were 5 bases for V and 5 bases for J; bases not matched to a gene: 7. The V gene's germline CDR1 is SGHVS and CDR2 FNYEAQ. As DNA, the CDR3 is TGTGCCAGCAGCGCCGGGACAGGGAAAGACGAGCAGTACTTC. Translating it yields CASSAGTGKDEQYF.

On this clone itself: Sequence at one end of the junction differs from germline and may be a read error. The J gene is TRBJ1-1, the V gene TRBV2, with TRBD1 matching 7 bases. The CDR3 loop spans 15 amino acids. CDR1 and CDR2 from the germline V gene are SNHLY and FYNNEI. The CDR3 protein is CASREGGARNTEAFF. Here the CDR3 DNA reads TGTGCCAGCAGAGAAGGGGGCGCCCGTAACACTGAAGCTTTCTTT.

This clone was seen a few times. V is TRBV4-3 and J is TRBJ1-5, with D unresolved. V was pared by 2 bases and J by 0 bases, with 2 bases between. This CDR3 region has 13 residues. Germline loops: CDR1 LGHNA, CDR2 YSLEER. CDR3 DNA: TGCGCCAGCAGCCAATATAGCAATCAGCCCCAGCATTTT. Translated: CASSQYSNQPQHF.